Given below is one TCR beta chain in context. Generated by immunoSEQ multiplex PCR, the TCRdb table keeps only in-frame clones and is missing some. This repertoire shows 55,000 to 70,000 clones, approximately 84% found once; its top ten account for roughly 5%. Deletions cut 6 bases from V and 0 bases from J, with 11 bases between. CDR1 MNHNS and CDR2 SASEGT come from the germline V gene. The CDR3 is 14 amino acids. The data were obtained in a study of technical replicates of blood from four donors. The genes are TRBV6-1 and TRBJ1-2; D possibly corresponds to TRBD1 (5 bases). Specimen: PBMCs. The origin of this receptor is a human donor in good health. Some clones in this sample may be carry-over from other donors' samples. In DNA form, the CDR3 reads TGTGCCAGCAGGCCGCGGGGGTCTAACTATGGCTACACCTTC. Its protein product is CASRPRGSNYGYTF.